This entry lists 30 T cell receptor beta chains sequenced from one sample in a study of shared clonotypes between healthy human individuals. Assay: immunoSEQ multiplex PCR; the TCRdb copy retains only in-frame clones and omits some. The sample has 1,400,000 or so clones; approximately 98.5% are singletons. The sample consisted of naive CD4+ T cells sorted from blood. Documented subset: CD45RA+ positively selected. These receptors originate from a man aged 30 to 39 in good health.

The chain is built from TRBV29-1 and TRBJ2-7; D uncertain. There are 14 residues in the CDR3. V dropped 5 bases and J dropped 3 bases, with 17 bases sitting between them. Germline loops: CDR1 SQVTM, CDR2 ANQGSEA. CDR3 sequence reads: CSVTSTVSLYEQYF. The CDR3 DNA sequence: TGCAGCGTTACCTCGACCGTTTCTCTCTACGAGCAGTACTTC.

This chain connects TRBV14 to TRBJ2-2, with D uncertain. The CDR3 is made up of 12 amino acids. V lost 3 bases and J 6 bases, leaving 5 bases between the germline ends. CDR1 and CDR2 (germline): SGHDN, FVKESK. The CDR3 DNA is TGTGCCAGCAGCCAGGGTCCCGGGGAGCTGTTTTTT. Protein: CASSQGPGELFF.

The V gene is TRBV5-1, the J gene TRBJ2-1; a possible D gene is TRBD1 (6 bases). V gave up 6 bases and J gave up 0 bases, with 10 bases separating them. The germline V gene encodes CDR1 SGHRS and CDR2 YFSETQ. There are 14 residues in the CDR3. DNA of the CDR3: TGCGCCAGCACTGGGACACTCTCCTACAATGAGCAGTTCTTC. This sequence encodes CASTGTLSYNEQFF.

CDR3 loop: CASTGTGAYNEQFF. Here the CDR3 DNA reads TGTGCCAGCACCGGGACAGGGGCATACAATGAGCAGTTCTTC. This rearrangement joins TRBV27 to TRBJ2-1; the match to TRBD1 covers 10 bases. The V and J ends lost 7 bases and 4 bases, in that order; junction bases with no gene match: 4. Germline V gives CDR1 MNHEY, CDR2 SMNVEV (reference sequence). CDR3 length: 14 residues.

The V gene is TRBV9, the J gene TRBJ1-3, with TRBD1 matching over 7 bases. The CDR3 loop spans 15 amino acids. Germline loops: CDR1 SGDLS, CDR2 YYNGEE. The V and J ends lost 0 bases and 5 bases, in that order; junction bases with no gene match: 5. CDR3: CASSVEGTARNTIYF. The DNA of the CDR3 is TGTGCCAGCAGCGTAGAGGGGACAGCACGAAACACCATATATTTT.

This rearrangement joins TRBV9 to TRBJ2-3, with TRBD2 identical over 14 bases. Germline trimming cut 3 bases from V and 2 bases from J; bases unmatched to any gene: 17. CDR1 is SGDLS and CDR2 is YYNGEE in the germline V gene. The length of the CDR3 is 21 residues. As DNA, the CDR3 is TGTGCCAGCAGCGCCTCTACCGGGACTAGCGGGAGTAGAAGTCCCACAGATACGCAGTATTTT. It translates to CASSASTGTSGSRSPTDTQYF.

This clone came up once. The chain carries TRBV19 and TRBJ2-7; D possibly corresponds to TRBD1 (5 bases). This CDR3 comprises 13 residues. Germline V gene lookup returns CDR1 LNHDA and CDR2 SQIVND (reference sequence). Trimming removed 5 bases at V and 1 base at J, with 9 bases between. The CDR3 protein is CASSARESYEQYF. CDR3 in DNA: TGTGCCAGTAGTGCCAGGGAATCCTACGAGCAGTACTTC.

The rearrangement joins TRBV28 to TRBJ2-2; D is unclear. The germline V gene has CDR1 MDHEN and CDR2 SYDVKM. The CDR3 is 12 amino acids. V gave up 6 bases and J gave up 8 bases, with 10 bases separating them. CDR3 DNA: TGTGCCAGCAGCCTCCCCGCGGGGGAGCTGTTTTTT. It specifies CASSLPAGELFF. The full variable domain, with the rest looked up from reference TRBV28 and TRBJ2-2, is DVKVTQSSRYLVKRTGEKVFLECVQDMDHENMFWYRQDPGLGLRLIYFSYDVKMKEKGDIPEGYSVSREKKERFSLILESASTNQTSMYLCASSLPAGELFFGEGSRLTVL.

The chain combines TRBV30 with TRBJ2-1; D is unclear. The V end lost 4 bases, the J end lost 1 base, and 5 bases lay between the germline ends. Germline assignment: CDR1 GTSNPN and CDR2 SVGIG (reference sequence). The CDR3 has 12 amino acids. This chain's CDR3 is CAWKRSYNEQFF. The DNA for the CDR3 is TGTGCCTGGAAACGGTCCTACAATGAGCAGTTCTTC.

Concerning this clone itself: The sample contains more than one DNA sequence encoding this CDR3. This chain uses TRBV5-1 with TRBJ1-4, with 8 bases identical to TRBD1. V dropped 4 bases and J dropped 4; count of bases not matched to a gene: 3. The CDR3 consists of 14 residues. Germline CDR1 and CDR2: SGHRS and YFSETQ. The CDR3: CASSQGQGNEKLFF. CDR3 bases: TGCGCCAGCAGCCAAGGACAGGGTAATGAAAAACTGTTTTTT.

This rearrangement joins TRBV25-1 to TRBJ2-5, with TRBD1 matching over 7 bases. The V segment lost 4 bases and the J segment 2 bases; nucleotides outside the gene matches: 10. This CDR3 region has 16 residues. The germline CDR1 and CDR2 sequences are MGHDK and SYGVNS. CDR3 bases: TGTGCCAGCAGTGGGTATCCCGGGACAGAACAAGAGACCCAGTACTTC. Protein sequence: CASSGYPGTEQETQYF.

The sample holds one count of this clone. The CDR3 DNA sequence: TGTGCCAGCTCACCGTCGACGGGAGGCAATGAAAAACTGTTTTTT. Translated, it gives CASSPSTGGNEKLFF. The V and J genes are TRBV18 and TRBJ1-4; D remains unclear. CDR3 length: 15 amino acids. Trimming stripped 3 bases from V and 5 bases from J, with 13 bases between. CDR1 and CDR2 from the germline V gene are KGHSH and LQKENI.

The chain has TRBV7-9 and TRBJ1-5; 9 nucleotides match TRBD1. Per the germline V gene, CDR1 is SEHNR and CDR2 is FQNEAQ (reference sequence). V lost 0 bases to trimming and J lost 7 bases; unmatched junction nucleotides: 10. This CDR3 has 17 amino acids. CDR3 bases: TGTGCCAGCAGCTTAGCCCTACAGGGGGCGCGGGGACAGCCCCAGCATTTT. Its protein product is CASSLALQGARGQPQHF.

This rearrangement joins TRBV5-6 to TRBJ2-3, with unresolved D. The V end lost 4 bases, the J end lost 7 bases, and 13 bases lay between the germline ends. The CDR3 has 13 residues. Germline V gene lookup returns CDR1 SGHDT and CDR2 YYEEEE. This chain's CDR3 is CASSLSAANTQYF. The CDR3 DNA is TGTGCCAGCAGCCTTTCCGCGGCGAATACGCAGTATTTT.

As DNA, the CDR3 is TGTGCCAGCAGCTCCTCTAGCGGGGGGGCTTATGAGCAGTTCTTC. Its protein is CASSSSSGGAYEQFF. The chain recombines TRBV7-3 with TRBJ2-1, with 12 bases that match TRBD2. Germline CDR1 and CDR2: SGHTA and FQGTGA. Trimming took 4 bases from V and 8 from J; bases not matched to a gene: 6. The CDR3 extends over 15 amino acids. Full variable domain (remainder filled in from reference TRBV7-3 and TRBJ2-1): GAGVSQTPSNKVTEKGKYVELRCDPISGHTALYWYRQSLGQGPEFLIYFQGTGAADDSGLPNDRFFAVRPEGSVSTLKIQRTERGDSAVYLCASSSSSGGAYEQFFGPGTRLTVL.

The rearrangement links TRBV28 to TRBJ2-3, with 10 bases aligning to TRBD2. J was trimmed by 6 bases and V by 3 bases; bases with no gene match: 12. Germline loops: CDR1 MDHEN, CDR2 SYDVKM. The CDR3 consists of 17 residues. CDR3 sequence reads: CASSLNLAGGEMDTQYF. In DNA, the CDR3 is TGTGCCAGCAGTTTGAATTTAGCGGGAGGTGAAATGGATACGCAGTATTTT.

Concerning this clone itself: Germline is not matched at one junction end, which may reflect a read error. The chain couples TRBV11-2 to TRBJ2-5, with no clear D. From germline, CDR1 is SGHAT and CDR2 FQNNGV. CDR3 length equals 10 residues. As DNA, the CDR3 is TGTGCCAGCAGCCAAAAGACCCAGTACTTC. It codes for CASSQKTQYF.

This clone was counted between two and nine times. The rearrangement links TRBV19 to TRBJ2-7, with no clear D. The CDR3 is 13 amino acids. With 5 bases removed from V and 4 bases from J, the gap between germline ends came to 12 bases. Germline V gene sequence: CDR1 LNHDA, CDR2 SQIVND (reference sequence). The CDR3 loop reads CASSRRVEYEQYF. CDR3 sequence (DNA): TGTGCCAGTAGTCGAAGGGTGGAGTACGAGCAGTACTTC.

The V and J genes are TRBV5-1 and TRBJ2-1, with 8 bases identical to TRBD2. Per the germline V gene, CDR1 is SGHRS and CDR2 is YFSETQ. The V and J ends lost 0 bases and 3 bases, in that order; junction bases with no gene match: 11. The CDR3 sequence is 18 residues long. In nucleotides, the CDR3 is TGCGCCAGCAGCTTGGTACCTTCCAGCGGGAGTTTCTACAATGAGCAGTTCTTC. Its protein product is CASSLVPSSGSFYNEQFF. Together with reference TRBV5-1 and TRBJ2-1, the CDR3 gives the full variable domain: KAGVTQTPRYLIKTRGQQVTLSCSPISGHRSVSWYQQTPGQGLQFLFEYFSETQRNKGNFPGRFSGRQFSNSRSEMNVSTLELGDSALYLCASSLVPSSGSFYNEQFFGPGTRLTVL.

CDR3 nucleotide sequence: TGTGCCATCAGGGCCGGGACAGGGGGTACCCTAGGCTATGGCTACACCTTC. Its protein is CAIRAGTGGTLGYGYTF. The V gene is TRBV10-3, the J gene TRBJ1-2, with 11 bases fitting TRBD1. This CDR3 is built from 17 residues. Germline V gives CDR1 ENHRY, CDR2 SYGVKD. V was clipped by 6 bases and J by 4 bases; unmatched bases: 13.

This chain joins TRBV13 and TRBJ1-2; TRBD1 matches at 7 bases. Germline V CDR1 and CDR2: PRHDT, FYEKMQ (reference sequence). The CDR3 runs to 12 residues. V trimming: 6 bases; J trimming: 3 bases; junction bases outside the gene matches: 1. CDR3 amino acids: CASRTGDYGYTF. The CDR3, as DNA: TGTGCCAGCAGAACAGGGGACTATGGCTACACCTTC.

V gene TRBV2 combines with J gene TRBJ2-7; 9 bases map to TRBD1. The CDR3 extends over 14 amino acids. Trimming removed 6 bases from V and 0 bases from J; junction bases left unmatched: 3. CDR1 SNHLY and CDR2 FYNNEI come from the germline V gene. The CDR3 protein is CASRQGQGSYEQYF. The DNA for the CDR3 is TGTGCCAGCAGGCAGGGACAGGGCTCCTACGAGCAGTACTTC.

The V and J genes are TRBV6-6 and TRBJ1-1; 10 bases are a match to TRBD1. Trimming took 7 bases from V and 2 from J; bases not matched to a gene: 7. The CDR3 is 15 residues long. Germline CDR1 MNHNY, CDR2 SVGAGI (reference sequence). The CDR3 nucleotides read TGTGCCAGCAACGACAGGGGGCGACCTAACACTGAAGCTTTCTTT. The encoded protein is CASNDRGRPNTEAFF.

The chain's CDR3 is CASSQNLASGGPYNEQFF. CDR3 coding DNA: TGCGCCAGCAGCCAAAACCTCGCGTCAGGGGGACCCTACAATGAGCAGTTCTTC. This rearrangement joins TRBV4-1 to TRBJ2-1; 7 bases agree with TRBD1. This CDR3 contains 18 residues. The germline gives CDR1 MGHRA, CDR2 YSYEKL. The ends lost 2 bases at V and 2 bases at J; junction bases unmatched: 12.

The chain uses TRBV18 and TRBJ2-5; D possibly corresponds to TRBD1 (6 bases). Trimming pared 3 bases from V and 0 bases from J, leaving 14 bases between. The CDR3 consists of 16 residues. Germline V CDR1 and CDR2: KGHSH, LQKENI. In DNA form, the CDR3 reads TGTGCCAGCTCACCCGACAGGAGCTGGTACCAAGAGACCCAGTACTTC. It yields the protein CASSPDRSWYQETQYF.

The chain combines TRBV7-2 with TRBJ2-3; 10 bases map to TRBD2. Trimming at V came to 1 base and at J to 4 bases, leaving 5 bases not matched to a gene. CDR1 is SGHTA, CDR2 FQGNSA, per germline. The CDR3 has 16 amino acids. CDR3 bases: TGTGCCAGCAGCTTAGAAGCGAGCGGGAGGGCAGATACGCAGTATTTT. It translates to CASSLEASGRADTQYF.

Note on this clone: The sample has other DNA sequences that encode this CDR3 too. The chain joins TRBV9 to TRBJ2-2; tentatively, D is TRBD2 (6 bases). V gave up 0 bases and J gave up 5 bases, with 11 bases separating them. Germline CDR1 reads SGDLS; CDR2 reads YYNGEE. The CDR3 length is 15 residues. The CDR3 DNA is TGTGCCAGCAGCGTAGAAGTCGGGGGAACCGGGGAGCTGTTTTTT. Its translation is CASSVEVGGTGELFF.

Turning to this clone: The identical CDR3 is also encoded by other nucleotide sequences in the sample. The CDR3 DNA is TGCAGCGTCGGGACAGGGTACGAGCAGTACTTC. Protein sequence: CSVGTGYEQYF. The chain combines TRBV29-1 with TRBJ2-7; 9 nucleotides match TRBD1. The CDR3 loop spans 11 amino acids. The ends lost 6 bases at V and 4 bases at J; junction bases unmatched: 1. Germline assignment: CDR1 SQVTM and CDR2 ANQGSEA.

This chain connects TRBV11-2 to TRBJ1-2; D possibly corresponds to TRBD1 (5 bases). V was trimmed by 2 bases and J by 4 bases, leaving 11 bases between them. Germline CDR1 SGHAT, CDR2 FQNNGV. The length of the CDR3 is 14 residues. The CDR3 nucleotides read TGTGCCAGCAGCTTATCGAGACAGCCCTATGGCTACACCTTC. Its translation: CASSLSRQPYGYTF.

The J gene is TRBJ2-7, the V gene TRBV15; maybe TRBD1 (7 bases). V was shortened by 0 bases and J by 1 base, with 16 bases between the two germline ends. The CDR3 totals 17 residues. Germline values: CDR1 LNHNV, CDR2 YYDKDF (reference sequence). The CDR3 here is CATSRDSPGGGSYEQYF. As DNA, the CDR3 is TGTGCCACCAGCAGAGATTCTCCAGGGGGAGGTTCCTACGAGCAGTACTTC.